The present entry profiles one T cell receptor beta chain with its context. Antigen unknown. These data come from a study of chemoradiotherapy in HPV16-positive cancers. General observations from the study: The functional HPV-specific definition rests on just a couple of HPV16-positive patients. In HPV16-positive patients, HPV-responsive T-cell expansion tracked better recurrence-free survival.

TCRdb keeps only in-frame clones here, not all; method: immunoSEQ multiplex PCR. The repertoire holds 1,200 to 1,500 clones, with around 86% as singletons. The CDR3 has 12 residues. The chain links TRBV21-1 to TRBJ2-3. TRBV21-1 is designated a pseudogene. The clonotype comes from a human donor with HPV-associated anogenital cancer. This material consisted of tumor tissue, taken from a patient who underwent chemoradiotherapy. DNA for the CDR3: TGTGCCAGCAGCAGAACCCCAGATACGCAGTATTTT. Protein sequence: CASSRTPDTQYF.